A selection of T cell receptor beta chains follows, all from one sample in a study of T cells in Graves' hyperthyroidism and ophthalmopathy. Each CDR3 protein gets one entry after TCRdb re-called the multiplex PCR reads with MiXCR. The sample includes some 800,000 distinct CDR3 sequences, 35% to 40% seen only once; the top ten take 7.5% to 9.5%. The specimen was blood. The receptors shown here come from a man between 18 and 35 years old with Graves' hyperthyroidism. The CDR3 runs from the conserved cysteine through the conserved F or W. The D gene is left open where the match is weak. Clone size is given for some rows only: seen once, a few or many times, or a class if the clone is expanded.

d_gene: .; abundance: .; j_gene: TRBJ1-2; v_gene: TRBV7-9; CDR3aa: CASSSPLTFFYGYTF; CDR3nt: TGTGCCAGCAGCTCACCGCTGACATTCTTCTATGGCTACACCTTC
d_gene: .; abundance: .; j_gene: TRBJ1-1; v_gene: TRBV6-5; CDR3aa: CASSYSESGAEAFF; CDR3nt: TGTGCCAGCAGTTACTCGGAGTCCGGGGCTGAAGCTTTCTTT
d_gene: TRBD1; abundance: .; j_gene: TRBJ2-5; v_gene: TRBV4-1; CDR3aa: CASSQETGSETQYF; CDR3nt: TGTGCCAGCAGCCAAGAGACAGGGTCAGAGACCCAGTACTTC
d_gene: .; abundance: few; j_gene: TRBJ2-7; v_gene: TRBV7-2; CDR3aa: CASSFTPISYEQYF; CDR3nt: TGTGCCAGCAGCTTTACACCCATTTCCTACGAGCAGTACTTC
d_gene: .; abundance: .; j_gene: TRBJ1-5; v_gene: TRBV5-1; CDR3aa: CASSQGRQQGNQPQHF; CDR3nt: TGCGCCAGCAGCCAAGGACGACAGCAAGGCAATCAGCCCCAGCATTTT
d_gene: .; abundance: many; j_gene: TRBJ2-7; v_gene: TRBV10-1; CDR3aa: CASSESGYVTEQYF; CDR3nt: TGCGCCAGCAGTGAGTCGGGGTATGTGACCGAGCAGTACTTC
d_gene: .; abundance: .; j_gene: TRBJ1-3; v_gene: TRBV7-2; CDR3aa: CASSTMVSGNTIYF; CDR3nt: TGTGCCAGTAGCACGATGGTCTCTGGAAACACCATATATTTT
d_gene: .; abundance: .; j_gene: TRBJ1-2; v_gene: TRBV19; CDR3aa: CASSIVFAASPYGYTF; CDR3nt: TGTGCCAGTAGTATCGTCTTCGCGGCTTCTCCCTATGGCTACACCTTC
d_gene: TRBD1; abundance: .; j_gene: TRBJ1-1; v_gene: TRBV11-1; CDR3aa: CASSLTGTGTSEAFF; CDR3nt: TGTGCCAGCAGCTTGACTGGGACAGGGACCTCTGAAGCTTTCTTT
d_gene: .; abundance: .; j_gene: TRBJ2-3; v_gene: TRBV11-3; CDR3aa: CASSPRVASSTDTQYF; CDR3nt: TGTGCCAGCAGCCCCCGTGTAGCCTCTAGCACAGATACGCAGTATTTT
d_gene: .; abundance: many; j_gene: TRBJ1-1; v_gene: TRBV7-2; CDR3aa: CASSPRADTEAFF; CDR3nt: TGTGCCAGCAGCCCGAGAGCAGACACTGAAGCTTTCTTT
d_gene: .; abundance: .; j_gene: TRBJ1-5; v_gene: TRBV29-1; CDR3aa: CSVAGALGQTQHF; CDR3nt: TGCAGCGTTGCCGGGGCGCTGGGCCAAACCCAGCATTTT
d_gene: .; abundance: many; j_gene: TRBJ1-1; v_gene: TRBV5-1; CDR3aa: CASSSRDAFF; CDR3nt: TGCGCCAGCAGCTCCCGAGATGCTTTCTTT
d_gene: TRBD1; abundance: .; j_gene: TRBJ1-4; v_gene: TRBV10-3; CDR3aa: CAVRQGGTVVKLFF; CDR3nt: TGTGCCGTCCGACAGGGTGGGACAGTGGTGAAACTGTTTTTT
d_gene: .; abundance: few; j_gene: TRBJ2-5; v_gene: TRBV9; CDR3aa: CASSESQGGGETQYF; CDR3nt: TGTGCCAGCAGCGAGTCGCAGGGAGGCGGAGAGACCCAGTACTTC
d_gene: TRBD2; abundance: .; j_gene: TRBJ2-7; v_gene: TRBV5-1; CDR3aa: CASSLVVAGGFEEQYF; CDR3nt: TGCGCCAGCAGCTTGGTTGTAGCGGGGGGGTTTGAAGAGCAGTACTTC
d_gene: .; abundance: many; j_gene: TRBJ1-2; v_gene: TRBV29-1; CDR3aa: CSVDRTQDYGYTF; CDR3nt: TGCAGCGTTGACCGGACCCAGGATTATGGCTACACCTTC
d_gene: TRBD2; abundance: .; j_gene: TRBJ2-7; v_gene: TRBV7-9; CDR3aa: CASSLLAGGFYEQYF; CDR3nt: TGTGCCAGCAGTTTATTAGCGGGAGGCTTCTACGAGCAGTACTTC
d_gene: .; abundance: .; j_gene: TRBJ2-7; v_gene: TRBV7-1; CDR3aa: CASSSVRASGSYEQYF; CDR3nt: TGTGCCAGCAGCTCCGTCCGGGCCAGTGGGTCCTACGAGCAGTACTTC
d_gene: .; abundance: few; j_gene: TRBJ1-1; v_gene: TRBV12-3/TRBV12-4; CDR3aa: CASSYPGAGTEAFF; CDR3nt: TGTGCCAGCAGTTACCCGGGGGCAGGGACTGAAGCTTTCTTT
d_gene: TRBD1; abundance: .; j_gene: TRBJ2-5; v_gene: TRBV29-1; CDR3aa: CSVEGSTGEKETQYF; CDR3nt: TGCAGCGTTGAAGGATCGACAGGGGAGAAAGAGACCCAGTACTTC
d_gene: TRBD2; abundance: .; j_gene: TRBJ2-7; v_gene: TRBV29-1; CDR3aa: CSVATSGGAAYYEQYF; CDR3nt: TGCAGCGTCGCCACTAGCGGGGGGGCGGCCTACTACGAGCAGTACTTC
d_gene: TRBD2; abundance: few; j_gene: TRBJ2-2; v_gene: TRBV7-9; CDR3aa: CASSLASSGRAHGELFF; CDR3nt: TGTGCCAGCAGCTTAGCCTCCAGCGGGAGGGCCCACGGGGAGCTGTTTTTT
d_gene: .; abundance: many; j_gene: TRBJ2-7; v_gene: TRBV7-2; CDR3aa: CASSSGPYAYTYEQYF; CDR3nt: TGTGCCAGCAGTAGTGGTCCCTACGCGTATACCTACGAGCAGTACTTC
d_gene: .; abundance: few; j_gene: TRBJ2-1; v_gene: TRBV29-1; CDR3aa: CSVDDNEQFF; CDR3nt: TGCAGCGTTGATGACAATGAGCAGTTCTTC